This TCR beta chain was retrieved from a study of blood T cells in healthy people across ages. Germline V gene sequence: CDR1 SNHLY, CDR2 FYNNEI. The CDR3 is 15 residues long. J was trimmed by 4 bases and V by 6 bases; bases with no gene match: 8. Sample-barcoded 5' priming and a J-beta primer mix drove a second PCR of roughly 7 to 11 cycles. Each CDR3 protein is one row after TCRdb ran MiXCR on the 5' RACE reads. This table has about 620,000 distinct CDR3 sequences, around 52% appearing once. The chain joins TRBV2 to TRBJ2-2, with TRBD1 matching 7 bases. The sequence was collected from a woman aged 80 or older in good health. The sample comprised blood. The CDR3 nucleotides are TGTGCCAGCAGGGGGGACAGAGCCTTCACCGGGGAGCTGTTTTTT. Translation: CASRGDRAFTGELFF.